The clone carrying this T cell receptor (beta chain) was observed once. Its specificity is unknown. These data originate in a study of cytotoxic CD8 clonotypes in ibrutinib-treated CLL. Overall study results and limits: The study found baseline clonality above age-matched healthy donors, tracking circulating CD8+ T-cell counts.

Investigators sought sequencing depths of between 1 in 200,000 and 1 in 1 million T cells. Here immunoSEQ multiplex PCR was the method, and the copy in TCRdb shows in-frame clones only, minus some. Of roughly 51,000 clones in the sample, approximately 51% were seen once. This CDR3 has 12 residues. Per the germline V gene, CDR1 is KGHSH and CDR2 is LQKENI. The germline V and J ends were trimmed by 4 bases and 2 bases, with 6 bases remaining between them. The receptor was isolated from a human donor with chronic lymphocytic leukemia. The genes are TRBV18 and TRBJ2-7, with D unclear. This specimen was PBMCs, taken after 12 months of ibrutinib treatment. CDR3 coding DNA: TGTGCCAGCTCACTCCCCCCCTACGAGCAGTACTTC. It encodes CASSLPPYEQYF.